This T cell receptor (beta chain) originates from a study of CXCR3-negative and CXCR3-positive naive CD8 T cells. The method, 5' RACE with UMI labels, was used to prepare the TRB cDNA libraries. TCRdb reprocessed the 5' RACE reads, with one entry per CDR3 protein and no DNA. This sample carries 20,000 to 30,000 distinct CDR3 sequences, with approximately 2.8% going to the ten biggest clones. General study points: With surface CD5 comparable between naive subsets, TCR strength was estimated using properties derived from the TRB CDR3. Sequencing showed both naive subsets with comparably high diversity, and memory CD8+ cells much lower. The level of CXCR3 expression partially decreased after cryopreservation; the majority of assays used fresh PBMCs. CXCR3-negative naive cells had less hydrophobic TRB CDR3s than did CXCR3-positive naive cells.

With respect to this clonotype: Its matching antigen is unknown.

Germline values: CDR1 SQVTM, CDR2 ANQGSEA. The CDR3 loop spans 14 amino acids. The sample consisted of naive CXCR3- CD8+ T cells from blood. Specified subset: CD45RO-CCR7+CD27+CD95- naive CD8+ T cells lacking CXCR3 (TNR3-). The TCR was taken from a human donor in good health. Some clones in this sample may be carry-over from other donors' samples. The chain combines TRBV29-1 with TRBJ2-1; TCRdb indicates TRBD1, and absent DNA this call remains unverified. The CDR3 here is CSVAGTASYNEQFF.